The clone carrying this T cell receptor beta chain came up once. Its matching antigen is unknown. Germline V gives CDR1 MNHNY, CDR2 SVGAGI (reference sequence). The ends were cut back, 6 bases at V and 9 bases at J, with 12 bases in the middle. The CDR3 totals 12 residues. The data stem from a study of blood T cells in healthy people across ages. General study points: Per million T cells, the diversity of TCR beta decreased roughly linearly as age advanced.

The individuals who served as donors were healthy Caucasians living in Russia, aged roughly 6 to 100. No fewer than 5.5 micrograms of total RNA were isolated from every sample. Sample-barcoded 5' priming and a J-beta primer mix drove a second PCR of roughly 7 to 11 cycles. The template-switch adaptor, which had 12 random nucleotides, put a tag on each cDNA molecule. TCRdb reanalysed the 5' RACE reads using MiXCR and keeps one entry per CDR3 protein. The sample lists 1.5 million to 2 million distinct CDR3 sequences; less than 50% were seen once. This sequence originates from a woman aged 40-49 years in good health. Input material: blood. This chain connects TRBV6-6 to TRBJ2-1, with D perhaps matching TRBD1 (5 bases). The CDR3 protein is CASSPSQGEQFF. The CDR3 nucleotides are TGTGCCAGCAGCCCTTCCCAGGGTGAGCAGTTCTTC.